This paragraph reports one TCR beta chain. The data are from a study of T cells in narcolepsy. This table comes from immunoSEQ multiplex PCR, and its TCRdb copy is limited to in-frame clones, with some not included. The sample includes about 10,000 clones, over 65% of them seen just once. Germline lookup yields CDR1 SGHDT and CDR2 YYEEEE. The CDR3 runs to 14 residues. Deletions cut 0 bases from V and 6 bases from J, with 12 bases between. The chain links TRBV5-6 to TRBJ2-5, with D tentatively TRBD1 (6 bases). This sequence originates from a human donor with narcolepsy. Material: CD45RA- memory CD8+ T cells from PBMCs. The CDR3 loop reads CASSLDRDAQTQYF. CDR3 DNA sequence: TGTGCCAGCAGCTTGGACAGGGACGCGCAGACCCAGTACTTC.